These 3 T cell receptor beta chains were sequenced from one sample in a study of blood T cell repertoires in COVID-19. Repertoires were generated with immunoSEQ multiplex PCR, while TCRdb's copy carries only in-frame clones and drops some. The sample lists almost 85,000 clones, about 89% occurring once. Sequencing used PBMCs or T cells enriched from blood (not recorded which). The receptors were sampled from a woman between 50 and 59 years old with acute COVID-19.

The table lists this clone with a count of one. This CDR3 reads CASSIAPLTGELFF. The CDR3 DNA sequence: TGTGCCAGTAGTATAGCCCCACTCACCGGGGAGCTGTTTTTT. V is TRBV19 and J is TRBJ2-2; D gene ambiguous. The CDR3 runs to 14 residues. Trimming took 1 base from V and 4 from J, leaving 7 bases between them. Germline values: CDR1 LNHDA, CDR2 SQIVND (reference sequence).

The V gene is TRBV9, the J gene TRBJ1-3; D is undetermined. Looked up from germline, CDR1 is SGDLS and CDR2 is YYNGEE. V lost 0 bases and J 0 bases, leaving 4 bases between the germline ends. The length of the CDR3 is 14 residues. The CDR3 DNA is TGTGCCAGCAGCGTAGCCCTCTCTGGAAACACCATATATTTT. Its translation is CASSVALSGNTIYF.

This chain links TRBV5-1 with TRBJ2-7; 10 nucleotides agree with TRBD1. CDR1 SGHRS and CDR2 YFSETQ come from the germline V gene. Trimming took 4 bases from V and 5 from J; bases not matched to a gene: 9. The CDR3 sequence is 15 residues long. The DNA for the CDR3 is TGCGCCAGCAGCCCACCCCTGGACAGGGGGAACGAGCAGTACTTC. This gives the protein CASSPPLDRGNEQYF.